Given below is one TCR beta chain in context. TCRdb re-called the 5' RACE reads with MiXCR, one entry per CDR3 protein. The repertoire holds about 320,000 distinct CDR3 sequences, with roughly an eighth as singletons. The data derive from a study of T cells after yellow fever vaccination. The CDR3 runs to 15 residues. Trimming removed 6 bases from V and 5 bases from J, with 16 bases in between. Germline CDR1 MNHEY, CDR2 SVGAGI. This sequence joins TRBV6-5 and TRBJ1-4; D is perhaps TRBD1 (6 bases). The source material was CD4+ T cells sorted from PBMCs, sampled 15 days after the yellow fever booster vaccination. This clonotype was sampled from a man aged 18 to 30 who received the YFV17D yellow fever vaccine. This chain's CDR3 is CASSYVRDTNEKLFF. The CDR3 nucleotides are TGTGCCAGCAGCTATGTCAGGGACACCAATGAAAAACTGTTTTTT.